The present TCR beta chain was sequenced within a study of T cell changes during pregnancy in multiple sclerosis. Clones were sequenced by immunoSEQ multiplex PCR, and TCRdb holds only the in-frame ones, with some missing. Of just under 65,000 clones in the sample, around 91% were seen once. This CDR3 comprises 15 residues. Trimming at V came to 1 base and at J to 5 bases, leaving 6 bases not matched to a gene. The germline V gene encodes CDR1 SGHRS and CDR2 YFSETQ. The TCR comes from a female donor in good health, enrolled as a control in a pregnancy study. Sequencing was performed on peripheral blood, taken in the second trimester of pregnancy. The rearrangement links TRBV5-1 to TRBJ2-5; TRBD2 aligns across 9 bases. The CDR3 spells CASSLRAGGGETQYF. The CDR3 region has the DNA TGCGCCAGCAGCTTGAGAGCGGGGGGCGGGGAGACCCAGTACTTC.